Listed below are T cell receptor beta chains from one sample, sequenced in a study of cytomegalovirus exposure and HLA in healthy donors. Sequencing was performed with immunoSEQ multiplex PCR; in TCRdb, only in-frame clones are kept and a portion is missing. Found here are over 150,000 clones, approximately 74% of them singletons; the top ten hold approximately 2.8%. Sequencing was carried out using PBMCs. The receptors derive from a man aged 18 to 35 in good health and CMV-seronegative. CDR3s include the opening cysteine and the closing phenylalanine or tryptophan. The D gene is left open where the match is weak. Size tells how often a clone was seen (once, few, many) or the class of an expanded clone, and some rows leave it out.

>once|TRBJ1-2|TRBV6-5|.
CASSYSDRANYGYTF
TGTGCCAGCAGTTACTCGGACAGAGCTAACTATGGCTACACCTTC
>.|TRBJ1-6|TRBV10-3|.
CAISDNRNNSPLHF
TGTGCCATCAGTGATAACAGGAATAATTCACCCCTCCACTTT
>.|TRBJ2-4|TRBV11-2|TRBD1
CASSLGTGLDIQYF
TGTGCCAGCAGCTTGGGGACAGGGTTGGACATTCAGTACTTC
>.|TRBJ1-2|TRBV5-4|.
CASSFPSRGYGYTF
TGTGCCAGCAGCTTCCCTTCCAGGGGCTATGGCTACACCTTC
>once|TRBJ1-2|TRBV10-3|.
CAISESRLRYGYTF
TGTGCCATCAGTGAGTCGAGACTCCGATATGGCTACACCTTC
>.|TRBJ1-2|TRBV5-5|TRBD1
CASKIDRGGYTF
TGTGCCAGCAAAATCGACAGGGGTGGCTACACCTTC
>.|TRBJ1-5|TRBV6-1|TRBD1
CASINTGGRNQPQHF
TGTGCCAGCATCAACACAGGGGGCCGGAATCAGCCCCAGCATTTT
>.|TRBJ2-7|TRBV6-5|TRBD2
CASIFSGGLSYEQYF
TGTGCCAGCATTTTTAGCGGGGGGCTCTCCTACGAGCAGTACTTC
>.|TRBJ1-3|TRBV5-1|TRBD1
CASSLAIGTGVAGNTIYF
TGCGCCAGCAGCTTGGCTATTGGGACAGGGGTAGCTGGAAACACCATATATTTT
>few|TRBJ2-1|TRBV5-4|.
CASTVTRGAYNEQFF
TGTGCCAGCACCGTAACCAGGGGCGCCTACAATGAGCAGTTCTTC
>.|TRBJ2-7|TRBV7-2|.
CASSLVRWQFYEQYF
TGTGCCAGCAGCTTAGTACGTTGGCAGTTCTACGAGCAGTACTTC
>once|TRBJ2-1|TRBV6-5|.
CASSSGTEIYNEQFF
TGTGCCAGCAGTTCCGGGACTGAGATTTACAATGAGCAGTTCTTC
>.|TRBJ2-5|TRBV2|TRBD1
CASSELGRGRLKETQYF
TGTGCCAGCAGTGAACTGGGCAGGGGGCGACTCAAAGAGACCCAGTACTTC
>.|TRBJ2-2|TRBV27|TRBD2
CASSNQRGPTGELFF
TGTGCCAGCAGTAACCAGCGGGGGCCTACCGGGGAGCTGTTTTTT
>.|TRBJ1-1|TRBV2|TRBD1
CASLQGVHTEAFF
TGTGCCAGCCTACAGGGGGTGCACACTGAAGCTTTCTTT
>.|TRBJ2-1|TRBV5-1|TRBD2
CASSANSGGTYNEQFF
TGCGCCAGCAGCGCAAATAGCGGGGGGACCTACAATGAGCAGTTCTTC
>.|TRBJ1-4|TRBV6-1|.
CASSVRPNEKLFF
TGTGCCAGCAGTGTGCGGCCCAATGAAAAACTGTTTTTT
>.|TRBJ1-5|TRBV5-1|TRBD1
CASSLVEGGRPHSNQPQHF
TGCGCCAGCAGCTTGGTCGAAGGGGGCCGCCCCCATAGCAATCAGCCCCAGCATTTT
>.|TRBJ1-5|TRBV27|.
CASSLGTPRQPQHF
TGTGCCAGCAGTCTGGGGACACCTAGACAGCCCCAGCATTTT
>.|TRBJ1-2|TRBV4-1|TRBD1
CASSQGTGPSYTF
TGCGCCAGCAGCCAAGGGACAGGGCCGAGCTACACCTTC
>once|TRBJ2-5|TRBV9|TRBD2
CASSPRGDQETQYF
TGTGCCAGCAGCCCCCGGGGGGACCAAGAGACCCAGTACTTC
>once|TRBJ2-7|TRBV30|.
CAWSTRTAYEQYF
TGTGCCTGGAGTACCCGGACAGCCTACGAGCAGTACTTC
>few|TRBJ1-1|TRBV27|.
CASRPVTGKANTEAFF
TGTGCCAGCAGGCCAGTAACGGGGAAGGCGAACACTGAAGCTTTCTTT
>.|TRBJ2-3|TRBV2|.
CASSNRTGADTQYF
TGTGCCAGCAGCAACAGGACGGGGGCAGATACGCAGTATTTT
>.|TRBJ2-7|TRBV6-1|TRBD2
CASSEVAGAPYEQYF
TGTGCCAGCAGTGAAGTAGCGGGGGCCCCCTACGAGCAGTACTTC
>.|TRBJ1-2|TRBV28|TRBD1
CASSLRTGFGYTF
TGTGCCAGCAGTCTAAGGACAGGGTTTGGCTACACCTTC
>.|TRBJ2-6|TRBV5-1|TRBD1
CASSSNRDRVTGANGLTF
TGCGCCAGCAGCTCCAACCGGGACAGGGTTACTGGGGCCAACGGCCTGACTTTC
>once|TRBJ1-2|TRBV10-3|.
CAISESAINYGYTF
TGTGCCATCAGTGAGTCCGCTATTAACTATGGCTACACCTTC
>.|TRBJ2-5|TRBV7-6|.
CASSSIYRVQETQYF
TGTGCCAGCAGCTCAATTTACAGGGTGCAAGAGACCCAGTACTTC
>once|TRBJ1-5|TRBV5-8|.
CASSFRQAHQHF
TGTGCCAGCAGCTTTAGACAGGCCCACCAGCATTTT